This T cell receptor beta chain was identified during a study of OX40 agonist ivuxolimab in advanced cancers. The assay was immunoSEQ multiplex PCR, and TCRdb's table has in-frame clones only and misses some. The sample lists tens of thousands of clones, under 90% occurring once. The CDR3 is 15 residues long. V dropped 4 bases and J dropped 0 bases, with 13 bases sitting between them. Germline assignment: CDR1 MNHNY and CDR2 SVGAGI (reference sequence). The chain recombines TRBV6-6 with TRBJ2-7, with D perhaps TRBD2 (6 bases). This material consisted of CD4+ or CD8+ T cells sorted from blood, taken in a trial of the OX40 agonist ivuxolimab. This TCR derives from an adult with an advanced solid tumor such as melanoma, head and neck, liver or kidney cancer. The CDR3 bases are TGTGCCAGCAGTTTCGGGACTCCCAGCTCCTACGAGCAGTACTTC. This translates into CASSFGTPSSYEQYF.